The present T cell receptor beta chain was sequenced within a study of CD8 T cells in ankylosing spondylitis. From the 5' RACE reads, TCRdb called clonotypes with MiXCR, one entry per CDR3 protein. This table holds some 250,000 distinct CDR3 sequences, around 10% found once. Germline-derived CDR1 and CDR2 are SQVTM and ANQGSEA. The V end lost 7 bases, the J end lost 10 bases, and 14 bases lay between the germline ends. This CDR3 comprises 11 residues. This clonotype has at least ten counts. Material: blood, either unsorted or a sorted T cell fraction (not recorded which). The receptor was derived from a male donor with ankylosing spondylitis or in good health (not recorded which). The V gene is TRBV29-1, the J gene TRBJ2-1; D is unclear. The CDR3 region has the DNA TGCAGCGGCAGATTTGCTGAGGAGCAGTTCTTC. Its translation is CSGRFAEEQFF.